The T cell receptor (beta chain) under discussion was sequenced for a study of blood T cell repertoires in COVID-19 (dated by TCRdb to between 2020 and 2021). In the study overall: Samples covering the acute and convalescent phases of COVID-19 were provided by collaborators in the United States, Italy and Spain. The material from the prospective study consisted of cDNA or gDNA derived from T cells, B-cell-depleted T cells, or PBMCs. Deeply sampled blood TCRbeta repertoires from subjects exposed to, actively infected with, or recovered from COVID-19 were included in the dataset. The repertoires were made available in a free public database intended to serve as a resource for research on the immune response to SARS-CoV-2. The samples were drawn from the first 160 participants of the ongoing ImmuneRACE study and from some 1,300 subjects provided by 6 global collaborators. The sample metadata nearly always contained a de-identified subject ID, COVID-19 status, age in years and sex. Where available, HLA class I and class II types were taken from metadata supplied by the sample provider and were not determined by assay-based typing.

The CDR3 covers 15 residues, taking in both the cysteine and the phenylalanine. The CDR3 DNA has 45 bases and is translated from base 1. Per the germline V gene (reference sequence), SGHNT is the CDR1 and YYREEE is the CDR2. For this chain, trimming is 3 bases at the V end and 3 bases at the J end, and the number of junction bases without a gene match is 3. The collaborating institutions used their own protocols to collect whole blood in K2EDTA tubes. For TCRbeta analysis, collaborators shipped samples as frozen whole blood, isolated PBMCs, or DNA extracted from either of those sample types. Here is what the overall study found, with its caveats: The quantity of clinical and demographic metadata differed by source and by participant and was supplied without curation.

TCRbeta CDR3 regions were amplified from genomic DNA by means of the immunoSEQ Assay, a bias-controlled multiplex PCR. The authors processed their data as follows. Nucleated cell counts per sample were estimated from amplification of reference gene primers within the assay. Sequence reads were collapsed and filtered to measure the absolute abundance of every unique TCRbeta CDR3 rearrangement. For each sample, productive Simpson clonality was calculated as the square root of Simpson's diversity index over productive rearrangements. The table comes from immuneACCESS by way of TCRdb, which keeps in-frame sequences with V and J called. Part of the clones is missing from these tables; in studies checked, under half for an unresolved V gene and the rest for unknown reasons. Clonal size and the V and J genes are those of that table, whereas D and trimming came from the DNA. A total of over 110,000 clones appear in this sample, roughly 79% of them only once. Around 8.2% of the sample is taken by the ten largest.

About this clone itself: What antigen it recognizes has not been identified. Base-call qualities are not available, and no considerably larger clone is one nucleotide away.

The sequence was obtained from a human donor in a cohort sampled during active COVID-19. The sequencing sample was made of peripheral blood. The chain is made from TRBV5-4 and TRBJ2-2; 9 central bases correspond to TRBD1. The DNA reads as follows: TGTGCCAGCAGCTGGGGACAGGGCGACACCGGGGAGCTGTTTTTT. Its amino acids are CASSWGQGDTGELFF.